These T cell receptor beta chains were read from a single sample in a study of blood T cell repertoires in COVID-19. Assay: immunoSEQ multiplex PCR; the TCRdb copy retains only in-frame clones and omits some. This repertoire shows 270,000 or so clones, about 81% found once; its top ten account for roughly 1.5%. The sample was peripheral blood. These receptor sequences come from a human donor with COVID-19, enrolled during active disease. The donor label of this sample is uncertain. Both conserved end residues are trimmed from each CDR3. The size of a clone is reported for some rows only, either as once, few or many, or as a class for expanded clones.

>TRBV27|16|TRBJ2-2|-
ASSFAPGLAGYTGELF
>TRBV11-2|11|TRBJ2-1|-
ASSLVEALRQF
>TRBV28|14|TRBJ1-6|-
ASSPTSGRGYSPLH
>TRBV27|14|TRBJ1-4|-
ASSLNRVSSNEKLF
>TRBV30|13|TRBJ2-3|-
AWSVERRLTDTQY
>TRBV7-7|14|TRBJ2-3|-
ASSPGLAGARDTQY
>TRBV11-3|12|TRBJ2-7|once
ASRSDRVQYEQY
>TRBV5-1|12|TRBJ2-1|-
ASSWASPSIEQF
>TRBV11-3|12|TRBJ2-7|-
ASSPDSGSYEQY
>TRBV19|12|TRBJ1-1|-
ASTNRGLNTEAF
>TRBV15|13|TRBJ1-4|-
ATSSRDRANEKLF
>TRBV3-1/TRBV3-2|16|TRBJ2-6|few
ASSPLPGGDSGANVLT
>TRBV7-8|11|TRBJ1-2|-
ASSRPGKAGYT
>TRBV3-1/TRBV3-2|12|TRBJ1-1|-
ASSQRGQTSEAF
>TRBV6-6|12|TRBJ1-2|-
ASSYEDRGYGYT
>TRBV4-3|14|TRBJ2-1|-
ASSQPRGQGMEEQF
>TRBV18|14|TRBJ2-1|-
ASSPGGQGSYNEQF
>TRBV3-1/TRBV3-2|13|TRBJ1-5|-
ASSHGGGSIQPQH
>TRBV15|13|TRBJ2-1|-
ATSRSKTGDNEQF
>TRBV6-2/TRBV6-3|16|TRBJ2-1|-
ASSSGLAGEVAYNEQF
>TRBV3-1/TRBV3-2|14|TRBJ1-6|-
ASSQEGGQGHSPLH
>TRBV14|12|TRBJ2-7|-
ASSQVGGSYEQY
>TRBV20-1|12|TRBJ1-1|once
SASRGQANTEAF
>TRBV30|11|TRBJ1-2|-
AWSVQGAGGYT
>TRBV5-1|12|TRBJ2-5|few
ASSPGRAEETQY
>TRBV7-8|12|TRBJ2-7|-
ASSLASGQYEQY
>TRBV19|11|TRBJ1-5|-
ASRDRVGRPQH
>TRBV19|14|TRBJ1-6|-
ASKVAESSYNSPLH
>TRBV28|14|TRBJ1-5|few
ASSPTGLGVGQPQH
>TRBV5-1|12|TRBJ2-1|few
ASSLPGSYNEQF
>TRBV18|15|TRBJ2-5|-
ASSPGLAGGPRGTQY
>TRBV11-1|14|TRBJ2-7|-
ASSLATGGATYEQY
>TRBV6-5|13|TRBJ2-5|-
ASRADRQLFETQY
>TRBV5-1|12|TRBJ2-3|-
ASSFAGGTDTQY
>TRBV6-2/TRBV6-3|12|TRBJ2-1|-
ASSLSREYGEQF
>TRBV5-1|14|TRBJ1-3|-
ASSLGAASSGNTIY
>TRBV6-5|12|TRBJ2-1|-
ASTLGAGYNEQF
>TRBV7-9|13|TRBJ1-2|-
ASSLNQVPGRGYT
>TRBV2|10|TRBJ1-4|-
ASRVVGEKLF
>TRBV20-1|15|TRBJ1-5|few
SASVGGTGARFKPQH
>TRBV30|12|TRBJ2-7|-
AWSSGLGGNEQY
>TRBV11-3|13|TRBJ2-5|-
ASSFAAGSQETQY
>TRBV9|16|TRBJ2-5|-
ASSSRTSGRASGETQY
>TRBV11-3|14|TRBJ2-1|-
ASSLFSGRANNEQF
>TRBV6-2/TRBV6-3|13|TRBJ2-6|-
ASSTTASGANVLT
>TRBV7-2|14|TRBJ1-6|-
ASSWETGRYNSPLH
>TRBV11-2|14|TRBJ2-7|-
ASSLDGTLRSYEQY
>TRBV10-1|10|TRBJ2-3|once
ASSDRVNTQY